The 20 T cell receptor beta chains below come from one sample, sequenced in a study of response to subunit inactivated influenza vaccine. TCRdb re-called the RT-PCR reads with MiXCR, one entry per CDR3 protein. The data show about 700,000 distinct CDR3 sequences, approximately 13% seen once. Material: PBMCs from blood, obtained approximately 15 days before vaccination. These receptors were taken from a man aged 50-59 years who received an inactivated influenza vaccine.

This clonotype was recorded a few times. CDR3 in amino acids: CASSLFSDTGETQYF. The CDR3 nucleotides read TGTGCCAGCAGTTTATTTAGTGACACCGGGGAGACGCAGTATTTT. J is TRBJ2-3 and V is TRBV27; weak D call: TRBD2 (5 bases). The CDR3 has 15 residues. Germline V gene lookup returns CDR1 MNHEY and CDR2 SMNVEV (reference sequence). V lost 1 base and J lost 9, with 17 bases in between.

The rearrangement uses TRBV30 and TRBJ1-1; D ambiguous. Germline-derived CDR1 and CDR2 are GTSNPN and SVGIG (reference sequence). V shed 0 bases and J shed 2 bases, with 10 bases lying between them. This CDR3 contains 14 residues. This CDR3 is CAWSVHGGNTEAFF. In DNA form, the CDR3 reads TGTGCCTGGAGTGTACACGGTGGAAACACTGAAGCTTTCTTT.

This rearrangement joins TRBV19 to TRBJ2-1, with TRBD2 as a possible D gene (5 bases). V was shortened by 7 bases and J by 6 bases, with 16 bases between the two germline ends. The CDR3 length is 14 residues. Germline V gives CDR1 LNHDA, CDR2 SQIVND (reference sequence). The CDR3 DNA follows: TGTGCCAGTATGCAAGCGGCTTCCATCAATGAGCAGTTCTTC. It yields the protein CASMQAASINEQFF. The complete variable domain, with remaining parts taken from reference TRBV19 and TRBJ2-1, reads DGGITQSPKYLFRKEGQNVTLSCEQNLNHDAMYWYRQDPGQGLRLIYYSQIVNDFQKGDIAEGYSVSREKKESFPLTVTSAQKNPTAFYLCASMQAASINEQFFGPGTRLTVL.

This clonotype was seen a few times. The rearrangement uses TRBV7-8 and TRBJ2-7, with D hard to call. Trimming pared 3 bases from V and 2 bases from J, leaving 11 bases between. The CDR3 spans 14 residues. CDR1 and CDR2 from the germline V gene are SGHVS and FQNEAQ. CDR3 bases: TGTGCCAGCAGCTTCGACGCCTACCCCTACGAGCAGTACTTC. Its translation is CASSFDAYPYEQYF.

This clonotype was observed at least ten times. V usage is TRBV5-1 and J usage is TRBJ2-2; the match to TRBD1 covers 8 bases. Germline trimming cut 0 bases from V and 5 bases from J; bases unmatched to any gene: 6. CDR1 is SGHRS and CDR2 is YFSETQ in the germline V gene. The CDR3 has 16 amino acids. The DNA for the CDR3 is TGCGCCAGCAGCTTGGTGACAGGGGTCGGAACCGGGGAGCTGTTTTTT. It encodes CASSLVTGVGTGELFF.

This clonotype was detected a few times. The chain employs TRBV28 and TRBJ2-2, with D perhaps TRBD2 (5 bases). The CDR3 spans 16 residues. CDR1 and CDR2 (germline): MDHEN, SYDVKM. Trimming cost V 5 bases and J 0 bases, with 13 bases left between them. CDR3 DNA: TGTGCCAGCAGTCTCCTCAGCGGCACGAACACCGGGGAGCTGTTTTTT. The encoded protein is CASSLLSGTNTGELFF.

Comments on this clonotype: A much larger clone is a single base away; this may be a read error. The CDR3 is CASSTASGNTGELFF. The CDR3 nucleotides read TGTGCCAGCAGCACTGCTAGCGGCAACACCGGGGAGCTGTTTTTT. V is TRBV7-7 and J is TRBJ2-2, with 7 bases that match TRBD2. Germline CDR1 is SSHAT and CDR2 is FNYEAQ (reference sequence). The CDR3 sequence is 15 residues long. The J segment lost 2 bases and the V segment lost 5 bases, leaving 5 bases of the junction unmatched.

This clonotype has only a few counts. The chain carries TRBV11-2 and TRBJ1-1; D ambiguous. The CDR3 extends over 13 amino acids. Germline V CDR1 and CDR2: SGHAT, FQNNGV. The V end was cut by 1 base, the J end by 6 bases, with 9 bases between. The CDR3 loop is CASSLGGFAEAFF. Written as DNA, the CDR3 is TGTGCCAGCAGCTTAGGTGGTTTCGCTGAAGCTTTCTTT.

This clonotype occurred many times. The chain recombines TRBV4-3 with TRBJ2-7; D uncertain. Germline values: CDR1 LGHNA, CDR2 YSLEER. V was trimmed by 0 bases and J by 3 bases, leaving 9 bases between them. This CDR3 contains 14 residues. The CDR3 sequence: CASSQDGKFYEQYF. The DNA for the CDR3 is TGCGCCAGCAGCCAAGATGGAAAGTTCTACGAGCAGTACTTC.

This chain links TRBV11-2 with TRBJ2-3; 10 positions agree with TRBD1. After removal of 8 bases from V and 6 bases from J, the junction contained 5 bases not matched to a gene. CDR3 length equals 13 residues. CDR1 is SGHAT, CDR2 FQNNGV, per germline. This CDR3 reads CASDRGLGDTQYF. The CDR3 nucleotides are TGTGCCAGCGACAGGGGGCTTGGGGATACGCAGTATTTT.

The sample holds a few counts of this clonotype. The chain carries TRBV5-1 and TRBJ2-1, with D perhaps matching TRBD2 (5 bases). Germline CDR1 is SGHRS and CDR2 is YFSETQ. The CDR3 totals 15 residues. V lost 4 bases and J 0 bases, leaving 11 bases between the germline ends. In nucleotides, the CDR3 is TGCGCCAGCAGCCCCTGGAGGAGCTCCTACAATGAGCAGTTCTTC. Translated: CASSPWRSSYNEQFF.

In its sample, this clonotype was seen a few times. CDR3 residues: CASSQDYGALYGYTF. The DNA of the CDR3 is TGCGCCAGCAGCCAAGACTACGGTGCTCTCTATGGCTACACCTTC. The V and J genes are TRBV4-3 and TRBJ1-2; D unclear. Between the trimmed V and J ends, which lost 0 bases and 4 bases, there was a span of 12 bases. Germline V gene data show CDR1 as LGHNA and CDR2 as YSLEER. This CDR3 comprises 15 residues.

This clonotype was recorded at least ten times. The rearrangement uses TRBV9 and TRBJ2-2, with D possibly TRBD1 on 5 matching bases. Per the germline V gene, CDR1 is SGDLS and CDR2 is YYNGEE. V dropped 4 bases and J dropped 2 bases, with 12 bases sitting between them. The CDR3 covers 15 residues. The CDR3 region has the DNA TGTGCCAGCAGCCCACGTGGGGCAAACACCGGGGAGCTGTTTTTT. Its translation: CASSPRGANTGELFF.

The chain combines TRBV6-2 or TRBV6-3 with TRBJ2-3; D is unclear. Germline lookup yields CDR1 MNHEY and CDR2 SVGEGT. CDR3 length equals 14 residues. Trimming shortened V by 0 bases and J by 6 bases, and 10 bases separated the two germline ends. CDR3: CASSYSKPQDTQYF. The CDR3 DNA is TGTGCCAGCAGTTACTCGAAGCCTCAGGATACGCAGTATTTT.

The table lists this clonotype with a few counts. The rearrangement links TRBV27 to TRBJ2-7, with TRBD2 as a possible D gene (5 bases). CDR1 is MNHEY, CDR2 SMNVEV, per germline (reference sequence). The CDR3 has 14 amino acids. V was cut by 3 bases and J by 3 bases, with 12 bases left in between. The CDR3 here is CASSLSGGYYEQYF. In DNA form, the CDR3 reads TGTGCCAGCAGTTTGTCCGGCGGGTACTACGAGCAGTACTTC.

This clonotype was counted a few times. The chain combines TRBV6-2 or TRBV6-3 with TRBJ2-1; either TRBD1 or TRBD2 may fit D (5 bases each). The CDR3 totals 16 residues. Germline V CDR1 and CDR2: MNHEY, SVGEGT. V was pared by 6 bases and J by 2 bases, with 17 bases between. Written as DNA, the CDR3 is TGTGCCAGCAGCGAGGGGAGATCGGGACCCTACAATGAGCAGTTCTTC. This translates into CASSEGRSGPYNEQFF.

This rearrangement joins TRBV12-3 or TRBV12-4 to TRBJ1-4; the D is unclear. The CDR3 has 15 amino acids. With 6 bases removed from V and 3 bases from J, the gap between germline ends came to 14 bases. The CDR3 nucleotides are TGTGCCAGCAGCCTCGGGAGGCAGCCTAATGAAAAACTGTTTTTT. Its protein product is CASSLGRQPNEKLFF.

This clonotype was seen a few times. The rearrangement uses TRBV20-1 and TRBJ2-7; D may be TRBD2 (5 bases). This CDR3 has 15 residues. Germline CDR1 is DFQATT and CDR2 is SNEGSKA (reference sequence). Trimming removed 6 bases from V and 3 bases from J, with 21 bases in between. As DNA, the CDR3 is TGCAGTGCCAGACTCGGGGTGGGGTTAAACTACGAGCAGTACTTC. It specifies CSARLGVGLNYEQYF.

The chain combines TRBV19 with TRBJ2-7; D gene ambiguous. There are 14 residues in the CDR3. V lost 5 bases, J lost 0 bases, and 11 bases lay in between. Per the germline V gene, CDR1 is LNHDA and CDR2 is SQIVND (reference sequence). CDR3 DNA: TGTGCCAGTAGTGAACAAGCAACCTCCTACGAGCAGTACTTC. Encoded protein: CASSEQATSYEQYF.

This clonotype was observed a handful of times. V usage is TRBV5-1 and J usage is TRBJ2-3; weak D call: TRBD2 (5 bases). The CDR3 has 13 amino acids. V lost 10 bases to trimming and J lost 2 bases, with 14 bases between them. Germline loops: CDR1 SGHRS, CDR2 YFSETQ. As DNA, the CDR3 is TGCGCCGCTAGGCGACGGGACACAGATACGCAGTATTTT. It encodes CAARRRDTDTQYF. Based on the CDR3 plus reference TRBV5-1 and TRBJ2-3, the full variable domain is KAGVTQTPRYLIKTRGQQVTLSCSPISGHRSVSWYQQTPGQGLQFLFEYFSETQRNKGNFPGRFSGRQFSNSRSEMNVSTLELGDSALYLCAARRRDTDTQYFGPGTRLTVL.